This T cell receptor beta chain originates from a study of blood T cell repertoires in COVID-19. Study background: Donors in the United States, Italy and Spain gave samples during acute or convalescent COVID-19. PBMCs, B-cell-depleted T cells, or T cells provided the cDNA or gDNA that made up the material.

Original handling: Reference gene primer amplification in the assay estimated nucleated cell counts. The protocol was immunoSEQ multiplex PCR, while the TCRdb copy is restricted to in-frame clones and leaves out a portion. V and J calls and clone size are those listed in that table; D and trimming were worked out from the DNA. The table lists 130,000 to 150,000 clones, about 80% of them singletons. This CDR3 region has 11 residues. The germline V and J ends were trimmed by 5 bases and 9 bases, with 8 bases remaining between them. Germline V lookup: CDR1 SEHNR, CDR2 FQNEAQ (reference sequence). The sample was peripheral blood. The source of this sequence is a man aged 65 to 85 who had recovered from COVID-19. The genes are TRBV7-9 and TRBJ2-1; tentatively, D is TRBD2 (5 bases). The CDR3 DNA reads TGTGCCAGCAGCCCCGAGGGTGAGCAGTTCTTC. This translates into CASSPEGEQFF.